Below are 11 T cell receptor beta chains sequenced from a single sample in a study of blood T cell repertoires in COVID-19. Assay: immunoSEQ multiplex PCR; the TCRdb copy retains only in-frame clones and omits some. The data show 110,000 to 150,000 clones, with around 81% seen just once and approximately 8.2% held by the top ten. Input material: peripheral blood. The receptors were sampled from a human donor in a cohort sampled during active COVID-19.

The V gene is TRBV5-1, the J gene TRBJ2-7; TRBD1 matches at 9 bases. The CDR3 loop spans 14 amino acids. Germline V gene lookup returns CDR1 SGHRS and CDR2 YFSETQ. V trimming: 4 bases; J trimming: 7 bases; junction bases outside the gene matches: 9. The CDR3 DNA follows: TGCGCCAGCAGCCGGGACAGGGATTCGGAGGAGCAGTACTTC. Its translation is CASSRDRDSEEQYF.

The J gene is TRBJ1-2, the V gene TRBV28, with TRBD1 as a possible D gene (5 bases). The CDR3 has 15 residues. V gave up 6 bases and J gave up 2 bases, with 16 bases separating them. Germline V gene data show CDR1 as MDHEN and CDR2 as SYDVKM. The CDR3 is CASRSNRLRNYGYTF. In nucleotides, the CDR3 is TGTGCCAGCAGATCCAACAGGCTGCGAAACTATGGCTACACCTTC.

This chain links TRBV29-1 with TRBJ1-2; TRBD1 matches at 7 bases. This CDR3 has 13 amino acids. Trimming took 3 bases from V and 0 from J; bases not matched to a gene: 1. Germline CDR1 is SQVTM and CDR2 is ANQGSEA. The CDR3 region has the DNA TGCAGCGTTGAGGACAGGACTAACTATGGCTACACCTTC. Protein sequence: CSVEDRTNYGYTF.

The rearrangement joins TRBV28 to TRBJ2-1; 9 nucleotides line up with TRBD1. The V segment lost 4 bases and the J segment 9 bases; nucleotides outside the gene matches: 10. The CDR3 is 15 residues long. Looked up from germline, CDR1 is MDHEN and CDR2 is SYDVKM. This chain's CDR3 is CASSSNLGTGIEQFF. CDR3 bases: TGTGCCAGCAGTTCCAACCTTGGGACAGGGATTGAGCAGTTCTTC.

CDR3 in DNA: TGTGCCAGCAGCCCTACTAGCACCACAGATACGCAGTATTTT. It codes for CASSPTSTTDTQYF. This chain connects TRBV3-1 (or the pseudogene TRBV3-2) to TRBJ2-3; TRBD2 might be the D (6 bases). CDR3 length: 14 residues. Per germline, CDR1 LGHDT and CDR2 YNNKEL (reference sequence). Trimming cost V 4 bases and J 2 bases, with 10 bases left between them.

V is TRBV7-3 and J is TRBJ1-1; D remains unclear. CDR3 length: 16 amino acids. Germline V gene lookup returns CDR1 SGHTA and CDR2 FQGTGA. With 0 bases removed from V and 1 base from J, the gap between germline ends came to 12 bases. The CDR3 spells CASSLTAQPKNTEAFF. The CDR3 DNA is TGTGCCAGCAGCTTAACGGCTCAACCCAAGAACACTGAAGCTTTCTTT.

The V call is TRBV18, the J call TRBJ1-6, with 7 bases that match TRBD1. Germline V gives CDR1 KGHSH, CDR2 LQKENI. V was pared by 6 bases and J by 7 bases, with 6 bases of the junction left unmatched. This CDR3 has 14 residues. The CDR3: CASSRDSRNSPLHF. The CDR3, as DNA: TGTGCCAGCTCCCGGGACAGCAGGAATTCACCCCTCCACTTT.

The V call is TRBV6-1, the J call TRBJ2-2; TRBD2 is a possible D gene (6 bases). The germline gives CDR1 MNHNS, CDR2 SASEGT. CDR3 length equals 18 residues. Trimming left V 0 bases short and J 0 bases short, with 14 bases between. CDR3 nucleotides: TGTGCCAGCAGTGAAGCCCCGCCCGGGAGTACGAACACCGGGGAGCTGTTTTTT. It translates to CASSEAPPGSTNTGELFF.

CDR3 sequence: CASSPLGTESTDTQYF. CDR3 in DNA: TGTGCCAGCAGCCCCCTCGGTACAGAATCCACAGATACGCAGTATTTT. This sequence joins TRBV7-3 and TRBJ2-3; the D is unclear. V was trimmed by 5 bases and J by 2 bases, leaving 17 bases between them. CDR3 length equals 16 residues. The V gene's germline CDR1 is SGHTA and CDR2 FQGTGA.

Only a few counts were recorded for this clone. The V gene is TRBV19, the J gene TRBJ2-7, with D perhaps matching TRBD2 (5 bases). CDR3 length equals 14 residues. CDR1 is LNHDA and CDR2 is SQIVND in the germline V gene (reference sequence). V lost 1 base and J lost 1, with 8 bases in between. CDR3 loop: CASSIGRQSYEQYF. As DNA, the CDR3 is TGTGCCAGTAGTATAGGGAGGCAATCCTACGAGCAGTACTTC.

The J gene is TRBJ2-6, the V gene TRBV5-4; D gene uncertain. The V end lost 4 bases, the J end lost 3 bases, and 11 bases lay between the germline ends. The CDR3 runs 15 residues. Germline V lookup: CDR1 SGHNT, CDR2 YYREEE (reference sequence). The CDR3 loop reads CASSTSYLGANVLTF. The CDR3 nucleotides are TGTGCCAGCAGCACCAGTTACCTTGGGGCCAACGTCCTGACTTTC.